This T cell receptor beta chain was captured in a study of CD8+ T cells in alopecia areata. The study, taken as a whole, reports: Scalp clonality and expanded CD8+ clones among the top 100 were significantly decreased by tofacitinib.

Stated treatment: oral pan-JAK inhibitor, 5-10 mg twice daily. Those with alopecia areata gave lesional scalp punch biopsies and peripheral blood. After isolation, RNA underwent reverse transcription to generate cDNA as the sequencing template. The repertoire was sequenced with immunoSEQ multiplex PCR; TCRdb's copy has only in-frame clones and lacks some. The table includes 200,000 to 250,000 clones, more than 45% detected once. CDR1 and CDR2 from the germline V gene are MNHEY and SVGAGI. Trimming took 7 bases from V and 4 from J, leaving 5 bases between them. This CDR3 has 11 amino acids. With respect to this clone: Its matching antigen is unknown.

Sequences were derived from CD4+ T cells sorted from blood, sampled at week 4, from a patient treated with tofacitinib. The J gene is TRBJ2-1, the V gene TRBV6-5; no clear D gene. This sequence was found in a human donor with alopecia areata. The CDR3 protein is CASKEYNEQFF. CDR3 DNA sequence: TGTGCCAGCAAAGAATACAATGAGCAGTTCTTC.